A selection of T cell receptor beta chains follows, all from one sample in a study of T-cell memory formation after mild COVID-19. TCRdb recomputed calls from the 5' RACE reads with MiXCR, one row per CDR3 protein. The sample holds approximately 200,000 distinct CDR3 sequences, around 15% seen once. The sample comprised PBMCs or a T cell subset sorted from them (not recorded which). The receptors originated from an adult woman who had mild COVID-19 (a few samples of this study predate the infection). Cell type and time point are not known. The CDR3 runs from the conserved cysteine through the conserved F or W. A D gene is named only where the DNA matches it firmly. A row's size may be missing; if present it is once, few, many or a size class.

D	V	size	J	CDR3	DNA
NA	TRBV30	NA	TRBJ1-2	CAWSVLSDISSTF	TGTGCCTGGAGTGTACTTTCCGACATTTCCTCCACCTTC
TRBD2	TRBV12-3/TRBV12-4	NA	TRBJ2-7	CASRWGGYEQYF	TGTGCCAGCAGGTGGGGGGGCTACGAGCAGTACTTC
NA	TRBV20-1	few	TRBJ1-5	CSARIGLNSNQPQHF	TGCAGTGCTAGAATCGGACTTAATAGCAATCAGCCCCAGCATTTT
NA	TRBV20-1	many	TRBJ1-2	CSARMGRNYGYTF	TGCAGTGCTAGAATGGGCCGGAACTATGGCTACACCTTC
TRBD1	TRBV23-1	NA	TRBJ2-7	CASSPRPRTGKCYEQYF	TGCGCCAGCAGCCCCCGCCCCCGGACAGGGAAGTGCTACGAGCAGTACTTC
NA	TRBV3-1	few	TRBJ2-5	CASSQDRAETQYF	TGTGCCAGCAGCCAAGATCGGGCCGAGACCCAGTACTTC
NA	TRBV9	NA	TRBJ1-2	CASSARPSSGVDGYTF	TGTGCCAGCAGCGCGCGCCCTTCCTCCGGGGTCGATGGCTACACCTTC
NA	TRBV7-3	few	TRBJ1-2	CASSLTGRGDGYTF	TGTGCCAGCAGCTTAACGGGTAGAGGGGACGGCTACACCTTC
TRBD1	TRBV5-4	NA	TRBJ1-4	CASSPGQNEKLFF	TGTGCCAGCAGCCCGGGACAGAATGAAAAACTGTTTTTT
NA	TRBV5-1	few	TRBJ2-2	CASSLDSSGELFF	TGCGCCAGCAGCTTGGACTCTTCCGGGGAGCTGTTTTTT
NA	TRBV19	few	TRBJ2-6	CASSPGQHSGANVLTF	TGTGCCAGTAGTCCCGGACAGCACTCTGGGGCCAACGTCCTGACTTTC
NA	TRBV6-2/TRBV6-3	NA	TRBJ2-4	CASSYGGIAKNIQYF	TGTGCCAGCAGTTACGGGGGGATAGCCAAAAACATTCAGTACTTC
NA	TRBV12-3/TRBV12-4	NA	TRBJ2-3	CASSFYADTQYF	TGTGCCAGCAGTTTTTATGCCGATACGCAGTATTTT
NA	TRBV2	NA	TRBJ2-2	CASRSEGYTGELFF	TGTGCCAGCAGGAGCGAGGGGTACACCGGGGAGCTGTTTTTT
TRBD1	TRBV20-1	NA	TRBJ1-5	CSAPTGAGQPQHF	TGCAGTGCTCCGACAGGGGCAGGGCAGCCCCAGCATTTT